One sample yielded the 13 T cell receptor beta chains listed below, sequenced in a study of T cell repertoires in cytomegalovirus infection. TCRdb ran MiXCR on the reads and lists one entry per CDR3 protein. This sample carries about 180,000 distinct CDR3 sequences, approximately 17% of them seen once, and the ten largest clones take around 25%. Material for sequencing was CD8+ T cells from PBMCs. Receptor source: a human donor in good health (CMV status not recorded). Some clones in this sample may be carry-over from other donors' samples.

The J gene is TRBJ1-5, the V gene TRBV9; TRBD1 matches 9 bases. The CDR3 has 15 residues. Germline loops: CDR1 SGDLS, CDR2 YYNGEE. The V segment lost 3 bases and the J segment 2 bases; nucleotides outside the gene matches: 3. The CDR3 loop is CASSGGQGGNQPQHF. In nucleotides, the CDR3 is TGTGCCAGCAGCGGGGGACAGGGAGGCAATCAGCCCCAGCATTTT. Looking up the rest from reference TRBV9 and TRBJ1-5 gives the full variable domain: DSGVTQTPKHLITATGQRVTLRCSPRSGDLSVYWYQQSLDQGLQFLIQYYNGEERAKGNILERFSAQQFPDLHSELNLSSLELGDSALYFCASSGGQGGNQPQHFGDGTRLSIL.

The rearrangement uses TRBV14 and TRBJ1-6, with D unresolved. Germline CDR1 and CDR2: SGHDN and FVKESK. Trimming took 1 base from V and 8 from J, leaving 9 bases between them. CDR3 length: 14 residues. The CDR3 protein is CASSQVESDSPLHF. The CDR3 DNA reads TGTGCCAGCAGCCAAGTCGAGTCTGATTCACCCCTCCACTTT.

The chain recombines TRBV7-8 with TRBJ2-3; weak D call: TRBD2 (7 bases). This CDR3 is 15 amino acids long. The V gene lost 5 bases and the J gene lost 2 bases, with 14 bases spanning the gap. The germline V gene encodes CDR1 SGHVS and CDR2 FQNEAQ. CDR3 protein: CASSLVGGPTDTQYF. The CDR3 DNA is TGTGCCAGCAGCCTAGTGGGGGGGCCCACAGATACGCAGTATTTT. The full variable domain, in which reference TRBV7-8 and TRBJ2-3 provide the parts outside the CDR3, is GAGVSQSPRYKVAKRGQDVALRCDPISGHVSLFWYQQALGQGPEFLTYFQNEAQLDKSGLPSDRFFAERPEGSVSTLKIQRTQQEDSAVYLCASSLVGGPTDTQYFGPGTRLTVL.

This clonotype was counted a few times. The rearrangement joins TRBV7-9 to TRBJ1-4; unclear D gene. This CDR3 has 12 residues. V dropped 4 bases and J dropped 12 bases, with 12 bases sitting between them. In germline, CDR1 is SEHNR, CDR2 FQNEAQ (reference sequence). The CDR3 reads CASSSQMFELFF. As DNA, the CDR3 is TGTGCCAGCAGCTCCCAGATGTTCGAACTGTTTTTT.

V is TRBV3-1 and J is TRBJ1-1; TRBD1 is a possible D gene (5 bases). Germline loops: CDR1 LGHDT, CDR2 YNNKEL (reference sequence). The V and J ends lost 1 base and 0 bases respectively, with 9 bases between them. The CDR3 sequence is 15 residues long. The CDR3 reads CASSQVLGLNTEAFF. The CDR3 DNA reads as TGTGCCAGCAGCCAAGTTCTGGGACTGAACACTGAAGCTTTCTTT.

This clonotype has only a few counts. This chain links TRBV7-9 with TRBJ1-5; D remains unclear. The CDR3 covers 16 residues. Germline V gene lookup returns CDR1 SEHNR and CDR2 FQNEAQ (reference sequence). Trimming took off 5 bases at V and 3 bases at J, with 17 bases between the two ends. CDR3 protein: CASSPHWADANQPQHF. The CDR3 DNA reads TGTGCCAGCAGCCCTCATTGGGCGGACGCCAATCAGCCCCAGCATTTT.

This clonotype was picked up a small number of times. V is TRBV4-3 and J is TRBJ2-7; the D gene is possibly TRBD1 (6 bases). CDR1 LGHNA and CDR2 YSLEER come from the germline V gene. The CDR3 is 13 residues long. V lost 6 bases and J lost 6, with 15 bases in between. The CDR3 nucleotides are TGCGCCAGCAGTCATTGGGACACGGGCGAGCAGTACTTC. Amino acids: CASSHWDTGEQYF.

Notes on this clonotype: The junction departs from the called germline gene at one end, perhaps through a read error. The V gene is TRBV7-6, the J gene TRBJ1-5; 8 bases agree with TRBD1. The CDR3 is 16 residues long. In germline, CDR1 is SGHVS, CDR2 FNYEAQ. DNA of the CDR3: TGTGCCTGCAGCTTATCTTCCAGGACAGGGCATCAGCCCCAGCATTTT. This encodes CACSLSSRTGHQPQHF.

This clonotype has more than one count but fewer than ten. Just one base apart from a much larger clone, this may be a read error. CDR3 residues: CASSQTSGGYNEQFF. CDR3 bases: TGTGCCAGCAGCCAGACTAGCGGGGGGTACAATGAGCAGTTCTTC. The gene calls are TRBV6-1 and TRBJ2-1; 13 nucleotides agree with TRBD2. J was trimmed by 4 bases and V by 6 bases; bases with no gene match: 3. Looked up from germline, CDR1 is MNHNS and CDR2 is SASEGT. The CDR3 is 15 amino acids.

As to this clonotype: A read error may produce the germline difference seen at one junction end. The rearrangement joins TRBV7-2 to TRBJ1-1; 9 positions match TRBD1. The CDR3 has 14 amino acids. CDR1 is SGHTA, CDR2 FQGNSA, per germline. CDR3 coding DNA: TGTGCCAGCAGCCGGGACAGGGTGAATACTGAAGCTTTCTTT. It yields the protein CASSRDRVNTEAFF.

CDR3 sequence: CASSRRMNTEAFF. Here the CDR3 DNA reads TGTGCCAGCAGTCGTAGGATGAACACTGAAGCTTTCTTT. V usage is TRBV11-1 and J usage is TRBJ1-1; the D is unclear. Germline loops: CDR1 SGHAT, CDR2 FQDESV (reference sequence). The CDR3 loop spans 13 amino acids. Trimming pared 6 bases from V and 0 bases from J, leaving 8 bases between.

The rearrangement links TRBV20-1 to TRBJ2-5; D ambiguous. Germline V gene sequence: CDR1 DFQATT, CDR2 SNEGSKA (reference sequence). Trimming shortened V by 1 base and J by 0 bases, and 6 bases separated the two germline ends. The CDR3 is 13 residues long. The CDR3, as DNA: TGCAGTGCTAGAGTACGTCACCAAGAGACCCAGTACTTC. Translating it yields CSARVRHQETQYF.

This clonotype occurred a few times. The chain employs TRBV12-3 or TRBV12-4 and TRBJ2-1, with TRBD2 matching 10 bases. The V gene end was trimmed by 5 bases and the J gene end by 6 bases; junction bases not matched to a gene: 10. The length of the CDR3 is 16 residues. The CDR3 DNA sequence: TGTGCCAGCAGTGTCACTGGGGGACTAGCGTTCAATGAGCAGTTCTTC. Encoded protein: CASSVTGGLAFNEQFF.